This T cell receptor (beta chain) was captured by sequencing in a study of blood T cell repertoires in COVID-19. About the research overall: Samples taken during acute and convalescent COVID-19 were collected in the United States, Italy and Spain.

As processed by the authors: Using reference gene primer amplification, nucleated cell counts were estimated. Only in-frame clones appear in the TCRdb table, and some are missing; sequencing was by immunoSEQ multiplex PCR. That table supplies the V and J calls and clone size; D and trimming were determined from the DNA. The data contain about 280,000 clones, roughly 85% of them singletons. Trimming cost V 0 bases and J 2 bases; bases outside gene matches: 15. Per the germline V gene, CDR1 is SGDLS and CDR2 is YYNGEE. This CDR3 has 19 amino acids. Sequenced sample: peripheral blood. The V gene is TRBV9, the J gene TRBJ2-3; TRBD2 agrees at 7 bases. This receptor was obtained from a woman aged 45-65 years who had recovered from COVID-19. CDR3 amino acids: CASSVGSGGGSSTTDTQYF. CDR3 in DNA: TGTGCCAGCAGCGTAGGCTCGGGAGGCGGCTCATCTACCACAGATACGCAGTATTTT.